The clone carrying this T cell receptor (beta chain) was detected many times. V lost 5 bases, J lost 1 base, and 13 bases lay in between. The CDR3 runs to 14 residues. Germline values: CDR1 DFQATT, CDR2 SNEGSKA (reference sequence). The sample belongs to a study of T-cell memory formation after mild COVID-19. TCRdb analysed the 5' RACE reads with MiXCR anew, one entry per CDR3 protein. This table holds about 290,000 distinct CDR3 sequences, roughly 18% found once. The receptor's source is a man aged 18 to 30 who had mild COVID-19 (a few samples of this study predate the infection). Cell type and time point are not known. The sample was PBMCs or a T cell subset sorted from them (not recorded which). The chain links TRBV20-1 to TRBJ2-3; a weak D match, TRBD2 (6 bases). The DNA for the CDR3 is TGCAGTGCTCCCCGGCGGGGAGGCACAGATACGCAGTATTTT. Protein sequence: CSAPRRGGTDTQYF.